Listed below are T cell receptor beta chains from one sample, sequenced in a study of cytomegalovirus exposure and HLA in healthy donors. Produced via immunoSEQ multiplex PCR; TCRdb's table is partial and in-frame only. The repertoire holds 40,000 to 55,000 clones, with 65% to 85% as singletons. Specimen: PBMCs. The receptors stem from a boy younger than 18 in good health and CMV-seropositive. CDR3s include the opening cysteine and the closing phenylalanine or tryptophan. A D gene is named only where the DNA matches it firmly. Expanded clones are given a class, and other clones once, few, many or no size at all.

V gene	clone size	D gene	J gene	CDR3 DNA	CDR3 protein
TRBV30	NA	NA	TRBJ1-4	TGTGCCTTCGATGGCCACCCCCCCCGCCGGGCAACTAATGAAAAACTGTTTTTT	CAFDGHPPRRATNEKLFF
TRBV2	NA	NA	TRBJ2-7	TGTGCCAGCAGTATTTCCCAATCCTACGAGCAGTACTTC	CASSISQSYEQYF
TRBV7-9	NA	NA	TRBJ2-5	TGTGCCAGCAGCCCATCTTCAAATGCCCCTAGGGAGACCCAGTACTTC	CASSPSSNAPRETQYF
TRBV14	NA	NA	TRBJ1-2	TGTGCCAGCAGCCAAGGAGGCCGGGGTTGGGGCTACACCTTC	CASSQGGRGWGYTF
TRBV9	NA	NA	TRBJ2-7	TGTGCCAGCAGCGTGGCGGCGGATCCCTACGAGCAGTACTTC	CASSVAADPYEQYF
TRBV7-2	NA	TRBD2	TRBJ2-3	TGTGCCAGCAGTCGGACTAGCGGGGGTCCCTCTTTT	CASSRTSGGPSF
TRBV7-2	NA	NA	TRBJ2-6	TGTGCCAGCAGCTGGACAGACTCTGGGGCCAACGTCCTGACTTTC	CASSWTDSGANVLTF
TRBV11-2	few	NA	TRBJ2-7	TGTGCCAGCAGCTTTGACTCGACCTACGAGCAGTACTTC	CASSFDSTYEQYF
TRBV7-2	NA	TRBD1	TRBJ1-1	TGTGCCAGCAGCTATTTCAGGGGGACCATGAACACTGAAGCTTTCTTT	CASSYFRGTMNTEAFF
TRBV5-6	NA	TRBD1	TRBJ2-7	TGTGCCAGCAGCTTGAGGGACAGGGTATACGAGCAGTACTTC	CASSLRDRVYEQYF
TRBV5-4	NA	NA	TRBJ1-6	TGTGCCAGCAGCCAGGCGCGGGCCAGCGCACCCCTCCACTTT	CASSQARASAPLHF
TRBV11-2	NA	NA	TRBJ2-7	TGTGCCAGCAGATCCACAGGGTTCGAGCAGTACTTC	CASRSTGFEQYF
TRBV15	NA	NA	TRBJ1-4	TGTGCCACCAGCAGAGTACAGGTTAATGAAAAACTGTTTTTT	CATSRVQVNEKLFF
TRBV27	once	NA	TRBJ1-1	TGTGCCAGCAGGCCAACAAGGAACACTGAAGCTTTCTTT	CASRPTRNTEAFF
TRBV6-6	NA	NA	TRBJ1-4	TGTGCCAGCAGTTCCCGATCGGGTGCAACTAATGAAAAACTGTTTTTT	CASSSRSGATNEKLFF
TRBV5-4	NA	NA	TRBJ1-1	TGTGCCAGCAGGAGTCAGGGGATGAACACTGAAGCTTTCTTT	CASRSQGMNTEAFF
TRBV27	NA	NA	TRBJ2-3	TGTGCCAGCCAAAGTTTTCTTACCAGGGGAGGGAAGTATTTT	CASQSFLTRGGKYF
TRBV7-9	NA	NA	TRBJ1-1	TGTGCCAGCAGCTTAGCGGGCCAGAACACTGAAGCTTTCTTT	CASSLAGQNTEAFF
TRBV6-1	NA	NA	TRBJ1-2	TGTGCCAGCAGCGACTTCCCTGACGGGGGCTACACCTTC	CASSDFPDGGYTF
TRBV6-1	NA	NA	TRBJ1-6	TGTGCCAGCAGTGAAGGTTTCCGGGTCCCTATCTCACCCCTCCACTTT	CASSEGFRVPISPLHF
TRBV11-3	once	TRBD1	TRBJ1-4	TGTGCCAGCAGCTCGTCCCGGGACAGGGGATCATTCGAAAAACTGTTTTTT	CASSSSRDRGSFEKLFF
TRBV6-1	NA	TRBD1	TRBJ2-7	TGTGCCAGCAGGAACCCAGAATGGACAGGGCTGGACTTC	CASRNPEWTGLDF
TRBV5-1	NA	NA	TRBJ2-7	TGCGCCAGCAGCCTGGGACTCCTGAGCTCCTACGAGCAGTACTTC	CASSLGLLSSYEQYF
TRBV7-2	few	NA	TRBJ1-1	TGTGCCAGCAGCCTGGGGCCGTTCATGAACACTGAAGCTTTCTTT	CASSLGPFMNTEAFF
TRBV5-4	NA	TRBD2	TRBJ2-5	TGTGCCATCGCGACTAGCGGGGGGGAAGAGACCCAGTACTTC	CAIATSGGEETQYF
TRBV19	NA	NA	TRBJ1-2	TGTGCCAGTAGGACCGAGGCAGACTATGGCTACACCTTC	CASRTEADYGYTF
TRBV6-1	few	NA	TRBJ1-4	TGTGCCAGCAGCAGAAACGGAGATGAAAAACTGTTTTTT	CASSRNGDEKLFF
TRBV11-3	NA	TRBD1	TRBJ1-5	TGTGCCAGCAGCTTAGATCGTCGAGGGACAGGTGGCAATCAGCCCCAGCATTTT	CASSLDRRGTGGNQPQHF
TRBV7-2	NA	TRBD2	TRBJ2-1	TGTGCCAGCACGCGGACTAGCGGGTACAATGAGCAGTTCTTC	CASTRTSGYNEQFF
TRBV4-1	NA	NA	TRBJ1-3	TGCGCCAGCAGCCAAGCCGTCTACTCTGGAAACACCATATATTTT	CASSQAVYSGNTIYF
TRBV15	few	TRBD1	TRBJ1-1	TGTGCCACCAGGAAGGGGGCGGTTGAAGCTTTCTTT	CATRKGAVEAFF
TRBV9	NA	NA	TRBJ1-2	TGTGCCAGCAGCGTAGCCGGTGGTGGCTACACCTTC	CASSVAGGGYTF
TRBV18	NA	NA	TRBJ2-5	TGTGCCAGCTCACCGACTGGATACCAAGAGACCCAGTACTTC	CASSPTGYQETQYF
TRBV25-1	NA	NA	TRBJ2-7	TGTGCCAGCAGTGCCGGTCGGGGCTCCTACGAGCAGTACTTC	CASSAGRGSYEQYF
TRBV29-1	NA	TRBD2	TRBJ2-5	TGCAGCGTTGGGACTAGCGGGGCCGGGGAGACCCAGTACTTC	CSVGTSGAGETQYF
TRBV29-1	NA	TRBD2	TRBJ2-1	TGCAGCGTTCATATTCTGACTAGCGGGGGCAATGAGCAGTTCTTC	CSVHILTSGGNEQFF
TRBV27	once	TRBD2	TRBJ2-1	TGTGCCAGCAGCCCGTGGGGAGGGCATGAGCAGTTCTTC	CASSPWGGHEQFF
TRBV27	NA	TRBD2	TRBJ2-1	TGTGCCAGCAGTTTAGGGGACTACCGCATCACCTCCTACAATGAGCAGTTCTTC	CASSLGDYRITSYNEQFF
TRBV6-5	NA	NA	TRBJ2-7	TGTGCCAGCAGTTACTCGAAGGGGTACGAGCAGTACTTC	CASSYSKGYEQYF
TRBV7-2	few	NA	TRBJ2-1	TGTGCCAGCAGCTCCCACTATGAGCAGTTCTTC	CASSSHYEQFF
TRBV19	NA	TRBD1	TRBJ1-2	TGTGCCAGTAAGAGCGGGGACAGGGATGGCTACACCTTC	CASKSGDRDGYTF
TRBV9	NA	NA	TRBJ2-1	TGTGCCAGCAGCGGACTTGTGGCGGGGGCCAACAATGAGCAGTTCTTC	CASSGLVAGANNEQFF
TRBV6-5	NA	NA	TRBJ1-1	TGTGCCAGCAGTTCCGAAGGGGTCCCAAACACTGAAGCTTTCTTT	CASSSEGVPNTEAFF
TRBV27	NA	NA	TRBJ1-1	TGTGCCAGCAGTTTAAGAGGGAACACTGAAGCTTTCTTT	CASSLRGNTEAFF
TRBV4-1	NA	NA	TRBJ1-5	TGCGCCAGCAGCCGAGGTGGAAATCAGCCCCAGCATTTT	CASSRGGNQPQHF
TRBV14	NA	TRBD2	TRBJ2-3	TGTGCCAGCAGCCAAGATGGGCTAGCGGGGCGAAGCACAGATACGCAGTATTTT	CASSQDGLAGRSTDTQYF
TRBV5-6	once	NA	TRBJ1-5	TGTGCCAGCAGTTTCGGGGGGAGGGACGAGGAGCCCCAGCATTTT	CASSFGGRDEEPQHF
TRBV25-1	NA	TRBD1	TRBJ2-1	TGTGCCAGCAGTGGACAGGGGATCCCCTACGAGCAGTTCTTC	CASSGQGIPYEQFF
TRBV4-1	NA	NA	TRBJ2-3	TGCGCCAGCAGCCAAGGTTTGCGATCGTCTAGCACAGATACGCAGTATTTT	CASSQGLRSSSTDTQYF
TRBV7-2	NA	NA	TRBJ1-1	TGTGCCAGCAGCTTCCCCGGAGGGTACACTGAAGCTTTCTTT	CASSFPGGYTEAFF
TRBV19	NA	NA	TRBJ1-2	TGTGCCACCTTCTCCCGGGAGATCAATAGCTTTAACTATGGCTACACCTTC	CATFSREINSFNYGYTF
TRBV6-4	NA	NA	TRBJ1-2	TGTGCCAGCATAGCTATCAATGGGGCAGTCTATGGCTACACCTTC	CASIAINGAVYGYTF
TRBV27	NA	TRBD1	TRBJ1-6	TGTGCCAGCAGTCCGTGGGACAGAAATTCACCCCTCCACTTT	CASSPWDRNSPLHF
TRBV5-1	NA	TRBD1	TRBJ2-2	TGCGCCAGCGGACAGGGGGCGAACACCGGGGAGCTGTTTTTT	CASGQGANTGELFF
TRBV4-1	NA	NA	TRBJ2-1	TGCGCCAGCAGCCAAGATGGGGGGTTGACCTACAATGAGCAGTTCTTC	CASSQDGGLTYNEQFF
TRBV27	once	NA	TRBJ1-5	TGTGCCAGCAGTTTAACCGGAGAGAATCAGCCCCAGCATTTT	CASSLTGENQPQHF
TRBV18	NA	TRBD1	TRBJ1-6	TGTGCCAGCTCACCGGACAGGAATTCACCCCTCCACTTT	CASSPDRNSPLHF